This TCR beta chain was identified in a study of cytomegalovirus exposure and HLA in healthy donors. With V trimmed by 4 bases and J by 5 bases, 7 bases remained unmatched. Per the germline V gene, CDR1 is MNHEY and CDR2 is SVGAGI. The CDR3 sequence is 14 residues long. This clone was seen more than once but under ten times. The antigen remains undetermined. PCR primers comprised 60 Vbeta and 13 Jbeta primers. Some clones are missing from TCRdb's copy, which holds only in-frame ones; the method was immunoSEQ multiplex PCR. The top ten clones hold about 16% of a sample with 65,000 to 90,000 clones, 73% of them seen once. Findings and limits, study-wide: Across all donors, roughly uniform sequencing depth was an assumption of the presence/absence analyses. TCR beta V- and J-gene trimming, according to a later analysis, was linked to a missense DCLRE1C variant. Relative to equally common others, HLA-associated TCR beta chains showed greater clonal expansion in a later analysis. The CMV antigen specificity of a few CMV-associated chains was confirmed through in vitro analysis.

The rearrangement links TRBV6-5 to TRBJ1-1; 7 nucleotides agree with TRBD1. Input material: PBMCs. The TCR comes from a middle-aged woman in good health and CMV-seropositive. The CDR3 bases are TGTGCCAGCAGTTCACAGGGGAGGTATACTGAAGCTTTCTTT. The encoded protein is CASSSQGRYTEAFF.